The 27 T cell receptor beta chains reported below all come from one sample, sequenced in a study of blood T cell repertoires in COVID-19. Repertoires were generated with immunoSEQ multiplex PCR, while TCRdb's copy carries only in-frame clones and drops some. The repertoire has over 40,000 clones, over 80% of them found once; the top ten carry 6.5% to 9%. Sequenced sample: peripheral blood. Receptor source: a man between 60 and 75 years old with active COVID-19.

The rearrangement joins TRBV4-1 to TRBJ1-6, with D possibly being TRBD1 (5 bases). Germline loops: CDR1 MGHRA, CDR2 YSYEKL. This CDR3 has 16 residues. V lost 0 bases, J lost 7 bases, and 13 bases lay in between. The CDR3 loop reads CASSQEGRPGNSPLHF. In nucleotides, the CDR3 is TGCGCCAGCAGCCAAGAGGGGCGGCCAGGGAATTCACCCCTCCACTTT.

The V and J genes are TRBV19 and TRBJ1-6, with TRBD1 matching 8 bases. The germline V gene encodes CDR1 LNHDA and CDR2 SQIVND (reference sequence). The V and J ends lost 10 bases and 6 bases, in that order; junction bases with no gene match: 14. This CDR3 spans 16 amino acids. The CDR3 DNA reads as TGTGCCACCCAAGCCGGGACAGGAAATGTTAATTCACCCCTCCACTTT. This gives the protein CATQAGTGNVNSPLHF.

The chain couples TRBV10-2 to TRBJ1-2; TRBD1 agrees at 8 bases. Per germline, CDR1 WSHSY and CDR2 SAAADI. The J segment lost 4 bases and the V segment lost 6 bases, leaving 4 bases of the junction unmatched. The CDR3 consists of 13 residues. CDR3 loop: CASSADRVYGYTF. CDR3 coding DNA: TGCGCCAGCAGCGCGGACAGGGTCTATGGCTACACCTTC.

Comment on this clone: One end of the junction fails to match germline, which may point to a read error. This sample includes further DNA sequences coding for the same CDR3. The chain has TRBV30 and TRBJ2-7; D is uncertain. In germline, CDR1 is GTSNPN, CDR2 SVGIG (reference sequence). The CDR3 consists of 15 residues. The CDR3, as DNA: TGTGCCTGGAAGAGTGAGACTGTATATTTCTCCGAGCAGTATTTC. It encodes CAWKSETVYFSEQYF.

This chain links TRBV19 with TRBJ1-5, with D possibly matching TRBD1 (5 bases). Trimming removed 3 bases from V and 4 bases from J, with 13 bases in between. The CDR3 is made up of 15 amino acids. CDR1 is LNHDA and CDR2 is SQIVND in the germline V gene (reference sequence). Here the CDR3 reads CASSIWVGQNQPQHF. The CDR3 nucleotides read TGTGCCAGTAGTATTTGGGTGGGGCAGAATCAGCCCCAGCATTTT.

This clone appeared a single time. The DNA of the CDR3 is TGTGCCAGCAGCCTAAGACAGGACTACGAGCAGTACTTC. Residues: CASSLRQDYEQYF. V gene TRBV5-5 combines with J gene TRBJ2-7; weak D call: TRBD1 (6 bases). V shed 4 bases and J shed 3 bases, with 11 bases lying between them. CDR3 length: 13 amino acids. Germline lookup yields CDR1 SGHKS and CDR2 YYEKEE (reference sequence).

The J gene is TRBJ1-5, the V gene TRBV28; D may be TRBD1 (6 bases). V lost 3 bases, J lost 7 bases, and 7 bases lay in between. The germline V gene has CDR1 MDHEN and CDR2 SYDVKM. CDR3 size: 12 residues. The CDR3 loop reads CASSFGGQPQHF. CDR3 DNA: TGTGCCAGCAGTTTTGGGGGCCAGCCCCAGCATTTT. Supplemented by reference TRBV28 and TRBJ1-5, the full variable domain reads DVKVTQSSRYLVKRTGEKVFLECVQDMDHENMFWYRQDPGLGLRLIYFSYDVKMKEKGDIPEGYSVSREKKERFSLILESASTNQTSMYLCASSFGGQPQHFGDGTRLSIL.

J is TRBJ2-7 and V is TRBV5-1, with TRBD1 matching 8 bases. The germline CDR1 and CDR2 sequences are SGHRS and YFSETQ. The CDR3 length is 16 residues. V shed 3 bases and J 2 bases; nucleotides not matched to a gene: 10. Here the CDR3 reads CASSYHTGGSTYEQYF. CDR3 in DNA: TGCGCCAGCAGCTATCACACAGGGGGGTCTACCTACGAGCAGTACTTC.

This clone was detected a few times. The gene calls are TRBV7-6 and TRBJ2-7; D is unresolved. The CDR3 spans 14 residues. The ends were cut back, 1 base at V and 7 bases at J, with 14 bases in the middle. Germline V CDR1 and CDR2: SGHVS, FNYEAQ. CDR3: CASSLEVGVEEQYF. CDR3 in DNA: TGTGCCAGCAGCTTAGAGGTAGGCGTGGAGGAGCAGTACTTC.

There are a few counts of this clone. The gene calls are TRBV11-3 and TRBJ2-7; weak D call: TRBD1 (5 bases). V was clipped by 1 base and J by 5 bases, with 9 bases between them. Germline CDR1 SGHNT, CDR2 YENEEA. This CDR3 is built from 13 residues. CDR3: CASSLARAHEQYF. The CDR3 nucleotides read TGTGCCAGCAGCTTAGCCAGGGCCCACGAGCAGTACTTC.

This clone was recorded only once. V gene TRBV3-1 (or the pseudogene TRBV3-2) combines with J gene TRBJ2-5; TRBD2 matches at 11 bases. The CDR3 totals 19 residues. CDR1 LGHDT and CDR2 YNNKEL come from the germline V gene (reference sequence). With V trimmed by 0 bases and J by 3 bases, 12 bases remained unmatched. CDR3 residues: CASSQDKVAGGRPKETQYF. CDR3 sequence (DNA): TGTGCCAGCAGCCAAGATAAAGTAGCGGGGGGGCGGCCAAAAGAGACCCAGTACTTC.

The chain couples TRBV7-9 to TRBJ2-4; TRBD1 might be the D (6 bases). CDR1 and CDR2 from the germline V gene are SEHNR and FQNEAQ (reference sequence). Between the trimmed V and J ends, which lost 5 bases and 7 bases, there was a span of 21 bases. The CDR3 is 16 amino acids. The CDR3 loop reads CASSPRTERDINIQYF. The CDR3 DNA follows: TGTGCCAGCAGCCCTCGGACAGAAAGGGATATTAACATTCAGTACTTC.

This clone turned up a few times. This chain links TRBV30 with TRBJ2-2; TRBD1 might be the D (6 bases). V was shortened by 4 bases and J by 0 bases, with 24 bases between the two germline ends. Germline V gene data show CDR1 as GTSNPN and CDR2 as SVGIG (reference sequence). This CDR3 has 19 amino acids. In nucleotides, the CDR3 is TGTGCCTGGATAGACCAGGGGTCCCTTCTCCTTACGAACACCGGGGAGCTGTTTTTT. Its translation: CAWIDQGSLLLTNTGELFF.

This chain links TRBV2 with TRBJ2-3; 10 bases map to TRBD2. This CDR3 spans 15 amino acids. Looked up from germline, CDR1 is SNHLY and CDR2 is FYNNEI. Trimming cost V 6 bases and J 7 bases; bases outside gene matches: 10. The CDR3, as DNA: TGTGCCAGCAGGCGGACTAGCGGAAATCCCAATACGCAGTATTTT. Translation: CASRRTSGNPNTQYF.

The gene calls are TRBV15 and TRBJ2-7; perhaps TRBD1 as D (6 bases). In germline, CDR1 is LNHNV, CDR2 YYDKDF (reference sequence). V was shortened by 0 bases and J by 0 bases, with 6 bases between the two germline ends. The CDR3 totals 14 residues. Here the CDR3 reads CATSRDRGSYEQYF. The CDR3 DNA follows: TGTGCCACCAGCAGAGACAGGGGCTCCTACGAGCAGTACTTC.

The chain is built from TRBV27 and TRBJ2-7; 11 positions agree with TRBD1. The J segment lost 4 bases and the V segment lost 5 bases, leaving 4 bases of the junction unmatched. This CDR3 comprises 14 residues. Germline V lookup: CDR1 MNHEY, CDR2 SMNVEV (reference sequence). The CDR3 sequence: CASSKGTGGYEQYF. In DNA form, the CDR3 reads TGTGCCAGCAGTAAGGGGACAGGGGGGTACGAGCAGTACTTC.

The chain employs TRBV12-5 and TRBJ2-7; tentatively, D is TRBD1 (6 bases). Germline V gives CDR1 LGHNT, CDR2 FRNRAP. The CDR3 runs 16 residues. V dropped 1 base and J dropped 7 bases, with 20 bases sitting between them. CDR3 sequence (DNA): TGTGCTAGTGGTTTGGACAAACAGGGTCGGTGGTGGGAGCAGTACTTC. Protein product: CASGLDKQGRWWEQYF.

This clone appeared once. The chain employs TRBV7-3 and TRBJ2-1, with 8 nucleotides matching TRBD2. The CDR3 is made up of 18 amino acids. CDR1 and CDR2 from the germline V gene are SGHTA and FQGTGA. Losses at the gene ends were 0 bases for V and 4 bases for J; bases not matched to a gene: 11. The CDR3 spells CASSLTGGSGRGYNEQFF. CDR3 sequence (DNA): TGTGCCAGCAGCTTAACGGGTGGCAGCGGGAGAGGGTACAATGAGCAGTTCTTC. Complete variable domain (other parts from reference TRBV7-3 and TRBJ2-1): GAGVSQTPSNKVTEKGKYVELRCDPISGHTALYWYRQSLGQGPEFLIYFQGTGAADDSGLPNDRFFAVRPEGSVSTLKIQRTERGDSAVYLCASSLTGGSGRGYNEQFFGPGTRLTVL.

This sequence joins TRBV28 and TRBJ2-2; 11 nucleotides match TRBD1. This CDR3 has 14 residues. The V gene end was trimmed by 5 bases and the J gene end by 7 bases; junction bases not matched to a gene: 3. The germline CDR1 and CDR2 sequences are MDHEN and SYDVKM. CDR3 coding DNA: TGTGCCAGCAGTCCCGGGACAGGGGGCGGGGAGCTGTTTTTT. This codes for CASSPGTGGGELFF.

This chain uses TRBV5-1 with TRBJ2-3; perhaps TRBD1 as D (5 bases). V was shortened by 0 bases and J by 3 bases, with 11 bases between the two germline ends. Germline lookup yields CDR1 SGHRS and CDR2 YFSETQ. The CDR3 is made up of 15 amino acids. CDR3 residues: CASSLEGVRTDTQYF. DNA of the CDR3: TGCGCCAGCAGCTTGGAAGGGGTGAGAACAGATACGCAGTATTTT. The complete variable domain, with remaining parts taken from reference TRBV5-1 and TRBJ2-3, reads KAGVTQTPRYLIKTRGQQVTLSCSPISGHRSVSWYQQTPGQGLQFLFEYFSETQRNKGNFPGRFSGRQFSNSRSEMNVSTLELGDSALYLCASSLEGVRTDTQYFGPGTRLTVL.

This clone was seen only a few times. The V call is TRBV5-1, the J call TRBJ1-3; D remains unclear. Germline V gene data show CDR1 as SGHRS and CDR2 as YFSETQ. The CDR3 runs 19 residues. V was trimmed by 1 base and J by 0 bases, leaving 20 bases between them. The CDR3 protein is CASSLNLWSMGSSGNTIYF. In nucleotides, the CDR3 is TGCGCCAGCAGCTTGAACCTATGGTCCATGGGGAGCTCTGGAAACACCATATATTTT.

This chain links TRBV4-2 with TRBJ1-2; TRBD1 might be the D (5 bases). This CDR3 is 17 amino acids long. Trimming stripped 0 bases from V and 8 bases from J, with 22 bases between. Germline loops: CDR1 LGHNA, CDR2 YNFKEQ. This CDR3 reads CASSQERSSAGRDGYTF. The CDR3 DNA reads TGTGCCAGCAGCCAAGAGAGGTCGTCGGCAGGGCGGGACGGCTACACCTTC.

DNA of the CDR3: TGTGCCAGCAGTCCCCGCAGGGGCACCGGGGAGCTGTTTTTT. Translation gives CASSPRRGTGELFF. The chain carries TRBV6-5 and TRBJ2-2, with D maybe TRBD1 (6 bases). CDR3 length equals 14 residues. The V gene lost 5 bases and the J gene lost 4 bases, with 11 bases spanning the gap. From germline, CDR1 is MNHEY and CDR2 SVGAGI.

This clone was observed a few times. The rearrangement joins TRBV4-2 to TRBJ2-2; 11 bases agree with TRBD2. The CDR3 sequence is 16 residues long. With V trimmed by 4 bases and J by 3 bases, 4 bases remained unmatched. The germline CDR1 and CDR2 sequences are LGHNA and YNFKEQ. This CDR3 is CASSPILAGDTGELFF. The DNA for the CDR3 is TGTGCCAGCAGCCCCATACTAGCGGGGGACACCGGGGAGCTGTTTTTT.

This chain joins TRBV2 and TRBJ2-3; 15 bases are shared with TRBD2. The CDR3 covers 15 residues. The V and J ends lost 5 bases and 8 bases, in that order; junction bases with no gene match: 5. CDR1 SNHLY and CDR2 FYNNEI come from the germline V gene. This CDR3 is CASSRTSGGVPTQYF. The CDR3, as DNA: TGTGCCAGCAGTCGGACTAGCGGGGGGGTACCTACGCAGTATTTT.

The V call is TRBV4-3, the J call TRBJ1-1; D remains unclear. The germline V and J ends were trimmed by 0 bases and 5 bases, with 13 bases remaining between them. CDR1 is LGHNA, CDR2 YSLEER, per germline. The CDR3 length is 15 residues. The CDR3 region has the DNA TGCGCCAGCAGCCAAGATCTTGTGGGAGGGACTGAAGCTTTCTTT. As protein: CASSQDLVGGTEAFF.

The chain joins TRBV27 to TRBJ2-1; TRBD2 matches 8 bases. The germline gives CDR1 MNHEY, CDR2 SMNVEV (reference sequence). The V segment lost 6 bases and the J segment 6 bases; nucleotides outside the gene matches: 10. This CDR3 contains 15 residues. Here the CDR3 reads CASRSGLAGLNEQFF. In nucleotides, the CDR3 is TGTGCCAGCAGATCCGGGCTAGCGGGCCTCAATGAGCAGTTCTTC.